A single sample gave rise to the 11 T cell receptor beta chains below, sequenced in a study of T-cell reconstitution after alpha-beta-depleted transplantation in children. The library targeted TCRbeta and was prepared with unique molecular identifiers. TCRdb re-called the PCR reads with MiXCR, one entry per CDR3 protein. This table has hundreds of thousands of distinct CDR3 sequences, around 14% appearing once. Specimen: PBMCs, collected before TCRalphabeta/CD19-depleted stem cell transplant. The receptors come from a girl aged 2-10 years with congenital amegakaryocytic thrombocytopenia, due to receive a stem cell transplant.

On this clonotype: A much more abundant neighbour one base away suggests this may be a read error. V and J are TRBV5-1 and TRBJ2-3, with 11 bases identical to TRBD2. Germline lookup yields CDR1 SGHRS and CDR2 YFSETQ. J lost 2 bases, V lost 3 bases, and 5 bases had no gene match. The CDR3 is made up of 16 amino acids. This CDR3 is CASSSTSGTNTDTQYF. CDR3 sequence (DNA): TGCGCCAGCAGCTCGACTAGCGGGACGAACACAGATACGCAGTATTTT.

This chain joins TRBV11-2 and TRBJ2-7, with D possibly matching TRBD2 (7 bases). Trimming left V 5 bases short and J 1 base short, with 21 bases between. CDR3 length equals 17 residues. Germline assignment: CDR1 SGHAT and CDR2 FQNNGV. The CDR3 sequence is CASSTFGGQGPSYEQYF. CDR3 bases: TGTGCCAGCAGCACTTTCGGGGGGCAGGGTCCTTCCTACGAGCAGTACTTC.

This clonotype was counted a few times. The J gene is TRBJ2-1, the V gene TRBV5-1; 7 bases agree with TRBD2. Germline V gives CDR1 SGHRS, CDR2 YFSETQ. Unmatched junction bases numbered 5, after V lost 3 bases and J lost 5 bases. CDR3 size: 14 residues. The CDR3 protein is CASSYLAENNEQFF. CDR3 nucleotides: TGCGCCAGCAGCTACCTAGCGGAAAACAATGAGCAGTTCTTC.

This clonotype occurred a few times. This sequence joins TRBV27 and TRBJ2-2; D tentatively reads TRBD1 or TRBD2 (5 bases each). V dropped 5 bases and J dropped 0 bases, with 13 bases sitting between them. This CDR3 is built from 16 residues. Germline values: CDR1 MNHEY, CDR2 SMNVEV (reference sequence). The CDR3 loop reads CASSQGPLANTGELFF. The CDR3 DNA reads as TGTGCCAGCAGTCAGGGACCTTTAGCGAACACCGGGGAGCTGTTTTTT.

This clonotype was seen many times. V is TRBV12-3 or TRBV12-4 and J is TRBJ1-6; 7 positions match TRBD1. The CDR3 is 17 amino acids. V was clipped by 5 bases and J by 0 bases; unmatched bases: 7. The CDR3 DNA sequence: TGTGCCAGCAGTCCGGGACAGTTGAGCTCCTATAATTCACCCCTCCACTTT. Translating gives CASSPGQLSSYNSPLHF.

This clonotype was detected ten times or more. This chain uses TRBV20-1 with TRBJ2-1; 9 nucleotides line up with TRBD2. V shed 3 bases, J shed 5 bases, and the junction held 17 bases outside the gene matches. The germline V gene encodes CDR1 DFQATT and CDR2 SNEGSKA (reference sequence). CDR3 size: 18 residues. Here the CDR3 reads CSASPFEPSGKTNNEQFF. Here the CDR3 DNA reads TGCAGTGCTAGTCCGTTTGAGCCTAGCGGGAAAACTAACAATGAGCAGTTCTTC.

This clonotype was found many times. The chain uses TRBV20-1 and TRBJ1-1; D remains unclear. CDR3 size: 14 residues. Germline lookup yields CDR1 DFQATT and CDR2 SNEGSKA (reference sequence). V was pared by 0 bases and J by 1 base, with 9 bases between. The CDR3 sequence is CSAREGSGNTEAFF. The CDR3 DNA is TGCAGTGCTAGAGAAGGCAGCGGGAACACTGAAGCTTTCTTT.

The genes are TRBV6-2 or TRBV6-3 and TRBJ2-1, with 9 bases that match TRBD2. CDR1 and CDR2 (germline): MNHEY, SVGEGT. After removal of 9 bases from V and 9 bases from J, the junction contained 18 bases not matched to a gene. CDR3 length: 16 amino acids. This CDR3 reads CARGREREEPYIEQFF. The CDR3 coding sequence is TGTGCCAGAGGGAGGGAGCGGGAGGAACCTTATATTGAGCAGTTCTTC.

This clonotype occurred a few times. The CDR3 nucleotides are TGTGCCAGCAGCTCGAACCCCCTGACAGACCATGAGCAGTTCTTC. The encoded protein is CASSSNPLTDHEQFF. The V gene is TRBV7-9, the J gene TRBJ2-1; TRBD1 is a possible D gene (5 bases). The germline V gene encodes CDR1 SEHNR and CDR2 FQNEAQ (reference sequence). This CDR3 region has 15 residues. V gave up 4 bases and J gave up 8 bases, with 18 bases separating them.

The CDR3, as DNA: TGTGCCAGCAGCCCCTGGGGCTTGGCCGAAGGAGATGAGCAGTTCTTC. Protein product: CASSPWGLAEGDEQFF. The chain is built from TRBV7-6 and TRBJ2-1; maybe TRBD1 (5 bases). Trimming cost V 5 bases and J 8 bases, with 22 bases left between them. Germline loops: CDR1 SGHVS, CDR2 FNYEAQ. This CDR3 has 16 amino acids.

This clonotype was seen at least ten times. CDR3 amino acids: CAIRLAGGNEQFF. The CDR3 nucleotides are TGCGCCATCCGACTAGCGGGAGGTAATGAGCAGTTCTTC. The V and J genes are TRBV10-2 and TRBJ2-1; 13 positions match TRBD2. This CDR3 has 13 residues. Unmatched junction bases numbered 4, after V lost 10 bases and J lost 7 bases. Germline V CDR1 and CDR2: WSHSY, SAAADI.